Shown below are 9 T cell receptor beta chains from a single sample sequenced in a study of CD8 T cells in ankylosing spondylitis. Points from the study as a whole: Within ankylosing spondylitis blood, a TCR beta motif made up of several highly homologous variants appeared to be characteristic.

These receptors lack a known antigen. From the 5' RACE reads, TCRdb called clonotypes with MiXCR, one entry per CDR3 protein. The table shows about 420,000 distinct CDR3 sequences, with 20% to 25% occurring only once. The specimen sequenced was blood, either unsorted or a sorted T cell fraction (not recorded which). Source of these receptors: a male donor with ankylosing spondylitis.

This clonotype was detected a few times. The chain recombines TRBV7-3 with TRBJ2-2, with TRBD2 matching 9 bases. In germline, CDR1 is SGHTA, CDR2 FQGTGA. The junction had 6 bases not matched to a gene; V was cut back by 6 bases and J by 4 bases. This CDR3 contains 15 residues. Here the CDR3 reads CASRLAGGSTGELFF. As DNA, the CDR3 is TGTGCCAGCAGACTAGCGGGCGGGAGCACCGGGGAGCTGTTTTTT.

This clonotype was picked up a small number of times. The gene calls are TRBV20-1 and TRBJ2-3; the D gene is possibly TRBD2 (6 bases). The V gene's germline CDR1 is DFQATT and CDR2 SNEGSKA (reference sequence). The CDR3 length is 14 residues. Trimming left V 1 base short and J 2 bases short, with 10 bases between. CDR3 protein: CSARVGLNTDTQYF. The CDR3 DNA is TGCAGTGCTAGAGTTGGACTAAACACAGATACGCAGTATTTT.

DNA of the CDR3: TGTGCCAGCTCACCCTACGGGACAGGTTCCAACTATGGCTACACCTTC. This sequence encodes CASSPYGTGSNYGYTF. V gene TRBV18 combines with J gene TRBJ1-2; 8 bases match TRBD1. Trimming at V came to 3 bases and at J to 2 bases, leaving 8 bases not matched to a gene. The CDR3 contains 16 residues. CDR1 is KGHSH and CDR2 is LQKENI in the germline V gene.

V usage is TRBV15 and J usage is TRBJ1-1, with D maybe TRBD1 (6 bases). The germline gives CDR1 LNHNV, CDR2 YYDKDF (reference sequence). The CDR3 is 13 amino acids. Trimming pared 4 bases from V and 6 bases from J, leaving 12 bases between. The chain's CDR3 is CATSILQGPEAFF. The CDR3 region has the DNA TGTGCCACCAGCATCTTACAGGGTCCTGAAGCTTTCTTT.

This chain links TRBV5-1 with TRBJ2-6, with TRBD2 identical over 11 bases. The CDR3 spans 17 residues. Trimming cost V 2 bases and J 1 base; bases outside gene matches: 2. Looked up from germline, CDR1 is SGHRS and CDR2 is YFSETQ. The CDR3 DNA reads as TGCGCCAGCAGCTTAACTAGCGGGGGTTCTGGGGCCAACGTCCTGACTTTC. Its protein product is CASSLTSGGSGANVLTF. Filled out from reference TRBV5-1 and TRBJ2-6, the complete variable domain reads KAGVTQTPRYLIKTRGQQVTLSCSPISGHRSVSWYQQTPGQGLQFLFEYFSETQRNKGNFPGRFSGRQFSNSRSEMNVSTLELGDSALYLCASSLTSGGSGANVLTFGAGSRLTVL.

The chain employs TRBV29-1 and TRBJ1-1; D remains ambiguous. V lost 0 bases and J 8 bases, leaving 16 bases between the germline ends. Per germline, CDR1 SQVTM and CDR2 ANQGSEA. This CDR3 is 14 amino acids long. Here the CDR3 reads CSVEDRSVRAEAFF. The CDR3 nucleotides are TGCAGCGTTGAAGATCGATCAGTGAGGGCGGAAGCTTTCTTT.

This clonotype was seen just once. The V and J genes are TRBV15 and TRBJ2-7, with unresolved D. The V gene lost 4 bases and the J gene lost 6 bases, with 10 bases spanning the gap. The CDR3 is 12 residues long. Per the germline V gene, CDR1 is LNHNV and CDR2 is YYDKDF (reference sequence). This CDR3 reads CATSNWQTEQYF. For the CDR3, the DNA is TGTGCCACCAGCAATTGGCAGACCGAGCAGTACTTC.

The V gene is TRBV6-1, the J gene TRBJ2-1, with TRBD2 matching 13 bases. The length of the CDR3 is 13 residues. The V gene end was trimmed by 5 bases and the J gene end by 15 bases; junction bases not matched to a gene: 7. CDR1 is MNHNS and CDR2 is SASEGT in the germline V gene. CDR3 DNA sequence: TGTGCCAGCAGTAGGAGGACTAGCGGGAGAATGTTCTTC. Protein sequence: CASSRRTSGRMFF.

This clonotype was counted between two and nine times. The rearrangement uses TRBV5-1 and TRBJ2-3; D gene uncertain. CDR3 length: 15 amino acids. Germline V gene sequence: CDR1 SGHRS, CDR2 YFSETQ. V gave up 0 bases and J gave up 2 bases, with 10 bases separating them. CDR3 region: CASSLGPGYTDTQYF. In nucleotides, the CDR3 is TGCGCCAGCAGCTTGGGCCCAGGATACACAGATACGCAGTATTTT.